This TCR beta chain was sequenced during a study of T-cell reconstitution after alpha-beta-depleted transplantation in children. The authors prepared the TCRbeta library with unique molecular identifiers. MiXCR, run by TCRdb on the PCR reads, gives a single entry per CDR3 protein. The sample carries almost 400,000 distinct CDR3 sequences, roughly 20% recorded once. The germline CDR1 and CDR2 sequences are KGHDR and SFDVKD. Trimming took 3 bases from V and 8 from J; bases not matched to a gene: 7. The CDR3 is 15 amino acids. The chain employs TRBV24-1 and TRBJ2-1; 9 bases are a match to TRBD2. The source is a human donor who donated a stem cell graft to a child with acute myeloid leukemia. Sequenced here: PBMCs from the stem cell graft donor, sampled from the stem cell graft. The CDR3 protein is CATSDGGLAGDEQFF. CDR3 coding DNA: TGTGCCACCAGTGATGGGGGATTAGCGGGAGATGAGCAGTTCTTC.